This T cell receptor (beta chain) stems from a study of beta chain features in type 1 diabetes. Notes on the study in general: There were fewer insertions and more deletions at the VDJ junctions of type 1 diabetes patients.

Since all of the isolated RNA was reverse transcribed, expressed TCRB transcripts were what got sequenced. The repertoire was sequenced with immunoSEQ multiplex PCR; TCRdb's copy has only in-frame clones and lacks some. The table includes about 370,000 clones, over 12% detected once. As concerns this clone: The antigen is unknown.

The V end lost 0 bases, the J end lost 2 bases, and 5 bases lay between the germline ends. Per the germline V gene, CDR1 is SGHRS and CDR2 is YFSETQ. The CDR3 contains 13 residues. The chain couples TRBV5-1 to TRBJ2-5; D is ambiguous. Sequenced input: naive CD4+ T cells from blood. This clonotype originated in a young woman in good health. This CDR3 is CASSLVVQETQYF. CDR3 coding DNA: TGCGCCAGCAGCTTGGTCGTGCAAGAGACCCAGTACTTC. The complete variable domain, with remaining parts taken from reference TRBV5-1 and TRBJ2-5, reads KAGVTQTPRYLIKTRGQQVTLSCSPISGHRSVSWYQQTPGQGLQFLFEYFSETQRNKGNFPGRFSGRQFSNSRSEMNVSTLELGDSALYLCASSLVVQETQYFGPGTRLLVL.